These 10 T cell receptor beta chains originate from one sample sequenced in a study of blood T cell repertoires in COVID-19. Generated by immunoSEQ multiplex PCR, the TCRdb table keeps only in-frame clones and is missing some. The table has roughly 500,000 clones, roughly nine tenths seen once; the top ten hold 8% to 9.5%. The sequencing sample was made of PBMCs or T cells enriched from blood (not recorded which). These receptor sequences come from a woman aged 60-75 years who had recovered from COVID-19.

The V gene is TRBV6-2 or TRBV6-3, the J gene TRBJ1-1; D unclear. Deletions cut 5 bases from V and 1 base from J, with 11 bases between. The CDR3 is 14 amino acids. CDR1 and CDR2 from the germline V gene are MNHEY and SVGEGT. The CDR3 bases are TGTGCCAGCAGTCCCCTTGAAGCGAACACTGAAGCTTTCTTT. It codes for CASSPLEANTEAFF.

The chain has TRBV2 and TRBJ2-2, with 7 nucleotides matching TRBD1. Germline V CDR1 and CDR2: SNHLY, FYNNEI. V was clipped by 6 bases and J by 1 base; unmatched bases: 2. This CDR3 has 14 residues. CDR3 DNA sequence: TGTGCCAGCAGGGGGACAGTGAACACCGGGGAGCTGTTTTTT. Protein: CASRGTVNTGELFF.

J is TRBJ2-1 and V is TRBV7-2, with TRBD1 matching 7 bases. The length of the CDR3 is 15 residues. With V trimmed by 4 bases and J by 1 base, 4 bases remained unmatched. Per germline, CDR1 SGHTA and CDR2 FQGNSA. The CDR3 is CASSSRTGSYNEQFF. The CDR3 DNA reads TGTGCCAGCAGCTCCCGGACAGGTTCCTACAATGAGCAGTTCTTC.

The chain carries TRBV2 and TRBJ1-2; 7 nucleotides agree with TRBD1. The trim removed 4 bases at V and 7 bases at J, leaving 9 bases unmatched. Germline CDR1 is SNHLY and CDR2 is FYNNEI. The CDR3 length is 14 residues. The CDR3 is CASSGPGTVPGYTF. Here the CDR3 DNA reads TGTGCCAGCAGTGGTCCAGGGACAGTCCCTGGCTACACCTTC.

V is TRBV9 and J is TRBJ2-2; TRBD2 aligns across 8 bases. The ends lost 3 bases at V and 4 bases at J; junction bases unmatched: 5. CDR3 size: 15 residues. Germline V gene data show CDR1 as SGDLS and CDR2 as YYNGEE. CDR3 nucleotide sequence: TGTGCCAGCAGCGGTAGCGGGGTGGCCACCGGGGAGCTGTTTTTT. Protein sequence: CASSGSGVATGELFF.

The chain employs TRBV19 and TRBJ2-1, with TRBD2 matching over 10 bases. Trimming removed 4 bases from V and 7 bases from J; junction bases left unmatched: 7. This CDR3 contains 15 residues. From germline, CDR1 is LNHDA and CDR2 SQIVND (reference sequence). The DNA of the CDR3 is TGTGCCAGTAGTACTCAGCGGGGGGGACTGAATGAGCAGTTCTTC. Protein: CASSTQRGGLNEQFF. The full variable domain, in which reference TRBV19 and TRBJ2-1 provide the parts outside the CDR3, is DGGITQSPKYLFRKEGQNVTLSCEQNLNHDAMYWYRQDPGQGLRLIYYSQIVNDFQKGDIAEGYSVSREKKESFPLTVTSAQKNPTAFYLCASSTQRGGLNEQFFGPGTRLTVL.

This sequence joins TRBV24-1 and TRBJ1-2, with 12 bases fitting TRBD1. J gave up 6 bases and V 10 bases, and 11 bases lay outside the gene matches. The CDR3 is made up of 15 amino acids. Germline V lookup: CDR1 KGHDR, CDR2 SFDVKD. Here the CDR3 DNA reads TGTGCCACTCCGGGACAGGGGGCCTGGATCGATGGCTACACCTTC. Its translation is CATPGQGAWIDGYTF.

The CDR3 spells CASSQEPLMTGDNSYEQYV. The CDR3 coding sequence is TGTGCCAGCAGCCAAGAACCTCTCATGACAGGGGACAACTCCTACGAGCAGTACGTC. The chain is built from TRBV14 and TRBJ2-7, with TRBD1 matching 8 bases. The junction had 13 bases not matched to a gene; V was cut back by 0 bases and J by 0 bases. The CDR3 has 19 residues. Germline CDR1 reads SGHDN; CDR2 reads FVKESK.

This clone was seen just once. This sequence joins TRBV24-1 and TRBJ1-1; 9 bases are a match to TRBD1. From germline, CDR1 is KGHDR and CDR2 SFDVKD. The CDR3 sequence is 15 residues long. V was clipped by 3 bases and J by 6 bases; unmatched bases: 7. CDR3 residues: CATSDPRTGESEAFF. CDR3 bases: TGTGCCACCAGTGATCCTCGGACAGGGGAATCTGAAGCTTTCTTT.

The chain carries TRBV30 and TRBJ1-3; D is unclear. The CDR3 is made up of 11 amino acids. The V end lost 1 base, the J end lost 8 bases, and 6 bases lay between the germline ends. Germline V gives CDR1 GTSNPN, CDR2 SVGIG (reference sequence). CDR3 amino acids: CAWSGADTIYF. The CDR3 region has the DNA TGTGCCTGGAGTGGAGCTGACACCATATATTTT.